The present entry profiles one T cell receptor beta chain with its context. The antigen is undetermined. The data were obtained in a study of radiotherapy plus CTLA-4 blockade in lung cancer. The study's findings and limits: Early blood T cell clone dynamics reportedly forecast response best, with interferon-beta.

Ipilimumab CTLA-4 blockade and focal radiation were given to patients with chemo-refractory metastatic non-small-cell lung cancer. Generated by immunoSEQ multiplex PCR, the TCRdb table keeps only in-frame clones and is missing some. The sample records 40,000 to 60,000 clones, approximately 86% being singletons. The source of this sequence is a human donor with non-small cell lung cancer that progressed on radiotherapy plus ipilimumab. Some clones in this sample may be carry-over from other donors' samples. Here the sequenced sample was peripheral blood, taken from a patient treated with radiotherapy plus ipilimumab.

CDR3: CAWNSEDSNYNTEAFF. The CDR3 DNA is TGTGCCTGGAACTCGGAGGACAGCAATTATAACACTGAAGCTTTCTTT. The chain couples TRBV30 to TRBJ1-1; maybe TRBD1 (6 bases). Deletions cut 4 bases from V and 2 bases from J, with 20 bases between. CDR1 GTSNPN and CDR2 SVGIG come from the germline V gene (reference sequence). The CDR3 consists of 16 residues.